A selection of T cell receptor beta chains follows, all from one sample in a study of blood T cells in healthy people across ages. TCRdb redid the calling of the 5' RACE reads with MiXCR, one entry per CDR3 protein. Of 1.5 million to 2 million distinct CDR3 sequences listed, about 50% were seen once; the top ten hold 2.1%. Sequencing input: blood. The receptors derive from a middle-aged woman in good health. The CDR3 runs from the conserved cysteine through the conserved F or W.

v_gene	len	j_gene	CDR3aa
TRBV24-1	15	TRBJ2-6	CATSAGTSGANVLTF
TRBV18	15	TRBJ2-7	CASSPGTTGSNEQYF
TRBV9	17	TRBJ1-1	CASSVEGRGIGAVGAFF
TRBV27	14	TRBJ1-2	CASSSGSFNYGYTF
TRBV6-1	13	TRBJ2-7	CAIATGGSYEQYF
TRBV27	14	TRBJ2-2	CASSQTGYTGELFF
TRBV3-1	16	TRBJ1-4	CASSQDLGTANEKLFF
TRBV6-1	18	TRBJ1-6	CASSKAGTGARGNSPLHF
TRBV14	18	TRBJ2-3	CASSQDRGLAGITDTQYF
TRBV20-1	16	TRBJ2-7	CSARGPISQVRDEQYF
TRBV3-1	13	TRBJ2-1	CASSQDQGSEQFF
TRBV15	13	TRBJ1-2	CATSRGYGRGYTF
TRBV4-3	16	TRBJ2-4	CASSQDLGTTKNIQYF
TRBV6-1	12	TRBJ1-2	CASSVEGLGYTF
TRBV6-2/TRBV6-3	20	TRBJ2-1	CASSYPAQGLVIRSYNEQFF
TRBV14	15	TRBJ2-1	CASSNGLASYNEQFF
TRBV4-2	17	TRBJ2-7	CASSQDTWTSGAYEQYF